This T cell receptor beta chain was profiled in a study of blood T cell repertoires in COVID-19. Study-wide background: Whether acute or convalescent, the COVID-19 samples came from the United States, Italy and Spain. Sample material is recorded as cDNA or gDNA derived from T cells, B-cell-depleted T cells, or PBMCs.

V dropped 4 bases and J dropped 5; count of bases not matched to a gene: 9. The CDR3 is 15 amino acids. Looked up from germline, CDR1 is LGHDT and CDR2 is YNNKEL (reference sequence). As handled by the study authors: Estimation of nucleated cell counts relied on the amplification of reference gene primers. The data were produced by immunoSEQ multiplex PCR, yet TCRdb's version contains in-frame clones alone and is incomplete. V and J calls and clone size follow that table, whereas D and trimming were derived from the DNA. The table lists around 130,000 clones, roughly 90% of them singletons, with 2% to 2.5% in the top ten.

The source is an older man with active COVID-19. The sample consisted of peripheral blood. The genes are TRBV3-1 (or the pseudogene TRBV3-2) and TRBJ2-7; TRBD1 matches at 9 bases. CDR3 protein: CASSPRQGGRDEQYF. CDR3 DNA: TGTGCCAGCAGCCCCCGACAGGGGGGACGGGACGAGCAGTACTTC.